The rows below give T cell receptor beta chains drawn from one sample of a study of early T cells in non-severe SARS-CoV-2 infection. TCRdb passed the 5' RACE reads through MiXCR, listing each CDR3 protein once. The sample holds 50,000 to 55,000 distinct CDR3 sequences; approximately 10% are singletons and the top ten take 4.2%. The sequencing input was whole blood. All receptors come from an adult who was a healthcare worker with PCR-confirmed SARS-CoV-2 infection or an uninfected control (not recorded which). Both conserved end residues are part of each CDR3. The D gene is left open where the match is weak. A clone size is listed for some rows: how often the clone was seen (once, few, many), or a class if it is expanded.

v_gene	j_gene	d_gene	abundance	CDR3nt	CDR3aa
TRBV20-1	TRBJ2-5	NA	many	TGCAGTGCTGGGACCACAGGGAGGAGAGAGACCCAGTACTTC	CSAGTTGRRETQYF
TRBV2	TRBJ2-7	NA	few	TGTGCCAGCTTTGAGGGGTACGAGCAGTACTTC	CASFEGYEQYF
TRBV7-2	TRBJ2-3	TRBD1	NA	TGTGCCAGCGGACGCCAGGGGGCCACAGATACGCAGTATTTT	CASGRQGATDTQYF
TRBV27	TRBJ1-5	TRBD1	NA	TGTGCCAGCAGTTTAGTTTGGACAGGGGTCAATCAGCCCCAGCATTTT	CASSLVWTGVNQPQHF
TRBV3-1	TRBJ2-2	TRBD1	many	TGTGCCAGCAGCCCTCCGGGACAGGGAGAGCTGTTTTTT	CASSPPGQGELFF
TRBV9	TRBJ1-1	TRBD1	NA	TGTGCCAGCAGCGTAGAGGGGGCGGAGAACACTGAAGCTTTCTTT	CASSVEGAENTEAFF
TRBV20-1	TRBJ1-2	NA	few	TGCAGTGCTAGAGAAGTGGCCTATGGCTACACCTTC	CSAREVAYGYTF
TRBV5-1	TRBJ1-6	NA	many	TGCGCCAGCAGCTTGGGGACGGACGTTAAGGGTTCACCCCTCCACTTT	CASSLGTDVKGSPLHF
TRBV3-1	TRBJ1-5	NA	many	TGTGCCAGCAGCCAAGACCTAAATCAGCCCCAGCATTTT	CASSQDLNQPQHF
TRBV7-6	TRBJ1-1	NA	many	TGTGCCAGCAGCTTAGGGGGAGACACTGAAGCTTTCTTT	CASSLGGDTEAFF
TRBV20-1	TRBJ2-5	TRBD1	many	TGCAGTGCAGTCGCCGGGACAGTAAAAGAGACCCAGTACTTC	CSAVAGTVKETQYF
TRBV24-1	TRBJ2-5	NA	NA	TGTGCCACCAGTGATTCTGGGACAGCGGGGACGACCCAGTACTTC	CATSDSGTAGTTQYF
TRBV5-4	TRBJ2-2	TRBD2	many	TGTGCCAGCAGCTCAGGACTAGTGGGCACCGGGGAGCTGTTTTTT	CASSSGLVGTGELFF
TRBV27	TRBJ2-7	TRBD2	many	TGTGCCAGCAGTTCCCGGCTAGCGGGAGGAAACGAGCAGTACTTC	CASSSRLAGGNEQYF
TRBV29-1	TRBJ1-1	NA	many	TGCAGCGTTGATCGGAGTGGATATCTGATGAACACTGAAGCTTTCTTT	CSVDRSGYLMNTEAFF